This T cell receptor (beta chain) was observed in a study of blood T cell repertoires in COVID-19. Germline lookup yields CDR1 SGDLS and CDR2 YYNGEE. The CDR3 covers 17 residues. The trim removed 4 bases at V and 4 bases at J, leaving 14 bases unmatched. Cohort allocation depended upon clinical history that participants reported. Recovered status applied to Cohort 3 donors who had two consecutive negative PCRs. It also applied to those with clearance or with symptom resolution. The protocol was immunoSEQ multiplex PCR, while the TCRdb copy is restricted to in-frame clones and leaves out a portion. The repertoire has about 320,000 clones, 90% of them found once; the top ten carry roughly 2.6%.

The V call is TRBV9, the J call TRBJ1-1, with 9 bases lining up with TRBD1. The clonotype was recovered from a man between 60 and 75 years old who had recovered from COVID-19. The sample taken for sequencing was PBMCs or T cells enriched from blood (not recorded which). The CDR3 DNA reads TGTGCCAGCAGCCTCACCGTCGGGACAGGGACAACCACTGAAGCTTTCTTT. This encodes CASSLTVGTGTTTEAFF. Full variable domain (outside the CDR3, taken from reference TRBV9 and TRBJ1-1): DSGVTQTPKHLITATGQRVTLRCSPRSGDLSVYWYQQSLDQGLQFLIQYYNGEERAKGNILERFSAQQFPDLHSELNLSSLELGDSALYFCASSLTVGTGTTTEAFFGQGTRLTVV.